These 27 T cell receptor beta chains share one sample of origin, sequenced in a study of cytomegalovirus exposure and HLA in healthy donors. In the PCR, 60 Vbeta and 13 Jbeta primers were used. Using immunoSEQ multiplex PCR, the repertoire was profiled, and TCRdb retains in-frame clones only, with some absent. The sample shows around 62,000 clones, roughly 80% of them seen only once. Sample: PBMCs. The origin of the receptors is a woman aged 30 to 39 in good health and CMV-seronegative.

CDR3 loop: CASTEAGTRGTDTQYF. The CDR3 nucleotides read TGTGCCAGCACCGAAGCCGGGACTAGGGGCACAGATACGCAGTATTTT. V and J are TRBV6-6 and TRBJ2-3, with 8 bases aligning to TRBD2. This CDR3 spans 16 amino acids. From germline, CDR1 is MNHNY and CDR2 SVGAGI (reference sequence). V was pared by 7 bases and J by 1 base, with 10 bases of the junction left unmatched.

The CDR3 here is CASSRGQLNTEAFF. The CDR3 nucleotides read TGTGCCAGCAGTCGTGGACAGCTGAACACTGAAGCTTTCTTT. The chain has TRBV5-8 and TRBJ1-1; TRBD1 is a possible D gene (6 bases). With 5 bases removed from V and 0 bases from J, the gap between germline ends came to 11 bases. CDR3 length: 14 amino acids. Germline V lookup: CDR1 SGHTS, CDR2 YDEGEE.

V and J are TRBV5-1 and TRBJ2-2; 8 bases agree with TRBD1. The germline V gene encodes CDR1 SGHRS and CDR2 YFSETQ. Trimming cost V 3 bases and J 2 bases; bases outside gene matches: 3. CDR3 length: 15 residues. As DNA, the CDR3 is TGCGCCAGCAGCTCTGGACAGGGTAACACCGGGGAGCTGTTTTTT. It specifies CASSSGQGNTGELFF. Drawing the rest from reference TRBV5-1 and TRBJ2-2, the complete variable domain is KAGVTQTPRYLIKTRGQQVTLSCSPISGHRSVSWYQQTPGQGLQFLFEYFSETQRNKGNFPGRFSGRQFSNSRSEMNVSTLELGDSALYLCASSSGQGNTGELFFGEGSRLTVL.

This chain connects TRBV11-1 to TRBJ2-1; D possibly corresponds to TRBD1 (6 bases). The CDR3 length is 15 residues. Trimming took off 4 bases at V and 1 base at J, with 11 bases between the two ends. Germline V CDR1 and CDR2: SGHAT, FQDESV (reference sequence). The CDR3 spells CASSSPQGSYNEQFF. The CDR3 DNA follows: TGTGCCAGCAGCTCTCCCCAGGGGTCCTACAATGAGCAGTTCTTC.

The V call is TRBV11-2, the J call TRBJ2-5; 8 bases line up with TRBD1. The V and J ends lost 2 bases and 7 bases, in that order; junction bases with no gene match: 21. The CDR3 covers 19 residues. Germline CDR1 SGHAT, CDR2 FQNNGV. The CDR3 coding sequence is TGTGCCAGCAGCTTAACCCGTCCCGAGGACAGGGCCGGCACCGGGACCCAGTACTTC. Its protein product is CASSLTRPEDRAGTGTQYF.

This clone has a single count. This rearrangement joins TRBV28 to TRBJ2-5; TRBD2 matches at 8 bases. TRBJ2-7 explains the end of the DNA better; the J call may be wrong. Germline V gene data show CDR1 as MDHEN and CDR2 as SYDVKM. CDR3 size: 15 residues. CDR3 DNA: TGTGCCAGCAGTACCCCGGGACTAGGGACTTACGAGCAGTACTTC. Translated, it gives CASSTPGLGTYEQYF.

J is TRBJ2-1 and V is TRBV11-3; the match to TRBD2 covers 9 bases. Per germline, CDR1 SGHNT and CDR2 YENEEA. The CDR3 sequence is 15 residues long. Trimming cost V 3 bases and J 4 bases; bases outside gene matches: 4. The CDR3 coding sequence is TGTGCCAGCAGCTTCCGAGCGGGGGGATACAATGAGCAGTTCTTC. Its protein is CASSFRAGGYNEQFF.

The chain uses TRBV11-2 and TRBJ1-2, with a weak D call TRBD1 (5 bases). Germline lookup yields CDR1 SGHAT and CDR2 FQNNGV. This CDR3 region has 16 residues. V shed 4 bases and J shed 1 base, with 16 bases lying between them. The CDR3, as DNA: TGTGCCAGCAGCTCCCTTCAGACGGGGGTTAACTATGGCTACACCTTC. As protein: CASSSLQTGVNYGYTF.

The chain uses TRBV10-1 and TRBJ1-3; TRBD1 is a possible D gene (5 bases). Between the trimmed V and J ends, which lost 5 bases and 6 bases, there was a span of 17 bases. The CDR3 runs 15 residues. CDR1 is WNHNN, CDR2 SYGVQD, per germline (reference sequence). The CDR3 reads CASSLPGGEENTIYF. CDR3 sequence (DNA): TGCGCCAGCAGTCTACCTGGGGGGGAGGAAAACACCATATATTTT.

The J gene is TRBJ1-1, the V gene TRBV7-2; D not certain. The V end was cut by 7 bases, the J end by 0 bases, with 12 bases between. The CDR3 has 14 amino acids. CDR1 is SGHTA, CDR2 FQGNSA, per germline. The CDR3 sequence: CASTLAYMNTEAFF. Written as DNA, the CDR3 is TGTGCCAGCACCCTAGCGTACATGAACACTGAAGCTTTCTTT.

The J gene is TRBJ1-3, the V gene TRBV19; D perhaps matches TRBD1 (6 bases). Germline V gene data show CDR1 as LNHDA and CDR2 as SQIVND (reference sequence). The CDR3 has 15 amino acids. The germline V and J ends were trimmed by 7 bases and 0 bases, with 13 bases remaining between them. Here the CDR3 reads CASTRQGYSGNTIYF. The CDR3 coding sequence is TGTGCCAGTACTCGCCAGGGGTACTCTGGAAACACCATATATTTT.

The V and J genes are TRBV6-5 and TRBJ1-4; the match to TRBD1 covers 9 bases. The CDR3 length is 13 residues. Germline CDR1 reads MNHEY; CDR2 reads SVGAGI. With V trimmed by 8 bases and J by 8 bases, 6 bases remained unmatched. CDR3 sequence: CASSRQGVEKLFF. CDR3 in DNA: TGTGCCAGCTCAAGACAGGGGGTAGAAAAACTGTTTTTT.

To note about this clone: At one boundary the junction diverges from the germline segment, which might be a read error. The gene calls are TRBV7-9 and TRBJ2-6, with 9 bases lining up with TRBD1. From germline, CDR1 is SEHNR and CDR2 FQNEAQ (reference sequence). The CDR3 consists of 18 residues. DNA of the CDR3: TGTTCCAGCAGCTTACGGGGGACAGGGTTCTCTGGGGCCAACGTCCTGACTTTC. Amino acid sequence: CSSSLRGTGFSGANVLTF.

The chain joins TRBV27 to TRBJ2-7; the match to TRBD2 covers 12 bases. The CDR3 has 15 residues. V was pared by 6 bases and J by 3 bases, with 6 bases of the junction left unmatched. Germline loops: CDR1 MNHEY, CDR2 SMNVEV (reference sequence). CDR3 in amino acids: CASRRTSGVLYEQYF. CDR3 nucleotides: TGTGCCAGCAGGCGGACTAGCGGGGTCCTCTACGAGCAGTACTTC.

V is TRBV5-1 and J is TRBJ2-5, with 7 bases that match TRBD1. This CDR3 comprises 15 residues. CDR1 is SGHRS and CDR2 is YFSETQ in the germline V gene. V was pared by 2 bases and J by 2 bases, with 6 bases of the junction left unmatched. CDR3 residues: CASSFRTGWQETQYF. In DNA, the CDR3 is TGCGCCAGCAGCTTCCGGACAGGTTGGCAAGAGACCCAGTACTTC.

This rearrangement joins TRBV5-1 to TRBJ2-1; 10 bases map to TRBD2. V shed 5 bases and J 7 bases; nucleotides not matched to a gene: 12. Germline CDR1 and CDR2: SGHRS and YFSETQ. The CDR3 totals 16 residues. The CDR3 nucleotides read TGCGCCAGCAGGTCCTCCCTAGCGGGGGAAATGAATGAGCAGTTCTTC. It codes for CASRSSLAGEMNEQFF.

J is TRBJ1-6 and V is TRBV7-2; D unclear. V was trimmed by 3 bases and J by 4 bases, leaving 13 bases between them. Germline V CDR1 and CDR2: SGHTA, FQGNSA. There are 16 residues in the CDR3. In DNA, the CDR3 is TGTGCCAGCAGCTTGGACCGACTAGATTATAATTCACCCCTCCACTTT. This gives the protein CASSLDRLDYNSPLHF. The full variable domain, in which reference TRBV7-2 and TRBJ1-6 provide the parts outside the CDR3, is GAGVSQSPSNKVTEKGKDVELRCDPISGHTALYWYRQSLGQGLEFLIYFQGNSAPDKSGLPSDRFSAERTGGSVSTLTIQRTQQEDSAVYLCASSLDRLDYNSPLHFGNGTRLTVT.

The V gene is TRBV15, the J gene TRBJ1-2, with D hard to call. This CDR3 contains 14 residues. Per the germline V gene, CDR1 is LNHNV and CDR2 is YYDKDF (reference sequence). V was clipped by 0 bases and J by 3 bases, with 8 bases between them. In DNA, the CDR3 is TGTGCCACCAGCAGAGATTTGGGAGACTATGGCTACACCTTC. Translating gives CATSRDLGDYGYTF.

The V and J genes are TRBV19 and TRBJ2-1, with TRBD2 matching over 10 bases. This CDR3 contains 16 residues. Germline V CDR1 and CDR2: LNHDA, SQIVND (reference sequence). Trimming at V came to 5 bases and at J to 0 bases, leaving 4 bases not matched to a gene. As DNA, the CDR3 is TGTGCCAGTAGTTATAGCGGGGGGAGCTCCTACAATGAGCAGTTCTTC. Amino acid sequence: CASSYSGGSSYNEQFF. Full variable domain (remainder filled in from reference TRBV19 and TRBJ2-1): DGGITQSPKYLFRKEGQNVTLSCEQNLNHDAMYWYRQDPGQGLRLIYYSQIVNDFQKGDIAEGYSVSREKKESFPLTVTSAQKNPTAFYLCASSYSGGSSYNEQFFGPGTRLTVL.

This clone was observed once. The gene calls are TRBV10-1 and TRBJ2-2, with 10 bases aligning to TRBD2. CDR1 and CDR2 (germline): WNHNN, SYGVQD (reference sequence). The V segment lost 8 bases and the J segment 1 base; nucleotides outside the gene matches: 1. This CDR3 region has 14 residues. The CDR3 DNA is TGCGCCAGCTCTAGCGGGGGGAACACCGGGGAGCTGTTTTTT. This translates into CASSSGGNTGELFF.

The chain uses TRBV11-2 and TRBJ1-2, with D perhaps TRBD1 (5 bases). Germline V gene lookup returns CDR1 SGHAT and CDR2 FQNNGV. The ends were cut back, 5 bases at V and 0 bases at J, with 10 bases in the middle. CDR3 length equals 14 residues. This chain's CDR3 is CASSPAGTNYGYTF. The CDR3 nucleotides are TGTGCCAGCAGCCCGGCAGGGACTAACTATGGCTACACCTTC.

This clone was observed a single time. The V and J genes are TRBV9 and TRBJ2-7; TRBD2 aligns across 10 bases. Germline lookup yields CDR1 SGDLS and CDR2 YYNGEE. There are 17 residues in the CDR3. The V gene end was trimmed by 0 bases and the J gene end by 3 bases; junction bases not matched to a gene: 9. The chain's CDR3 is CASSVGGGAGGVYEQYF. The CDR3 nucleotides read TGTGCCAGCAGCGTAGGAGGAGGAGCGGGGGGGGTCTACGAGCAGTACTTC.

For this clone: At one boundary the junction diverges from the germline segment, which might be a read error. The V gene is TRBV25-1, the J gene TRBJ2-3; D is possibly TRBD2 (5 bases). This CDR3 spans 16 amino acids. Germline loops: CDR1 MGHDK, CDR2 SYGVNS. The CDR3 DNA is TGTGCCAGCAGTGAATTGTTAATCACTAGTGCAGATACGCGGTATTTT. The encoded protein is CASSELLITSADTRYF.

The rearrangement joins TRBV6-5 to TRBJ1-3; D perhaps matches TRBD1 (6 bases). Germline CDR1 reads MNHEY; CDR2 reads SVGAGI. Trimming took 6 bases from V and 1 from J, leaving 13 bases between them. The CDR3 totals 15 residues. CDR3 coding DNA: TGTGCCAGCAGGAACAGGGAGCAGTCTGGAAACACCATATATTTT. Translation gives CASRNREQSGNTIYF.

The CDR3 bases are TGTGCCAGCAGCAACTCAGGGGGCGGCACTGAAGCTTTCTTT. Amino acids: CASSNSGGGTEAFF. This chain links TRBV5-6 with TRBJ1-1; 8 bases are shared with TRBD1. From germline, CDR1 is SGHDT and CDR2 YYEEEE. CDR3 length equals 14 residues. V lost 4 bases, J lost 4 bases, and 6 bases stayed unmatched.

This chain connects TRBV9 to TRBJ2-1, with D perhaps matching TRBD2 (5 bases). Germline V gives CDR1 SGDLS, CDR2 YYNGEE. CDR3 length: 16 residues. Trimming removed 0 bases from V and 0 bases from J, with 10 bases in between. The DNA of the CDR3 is TGTGCCAGCAGCGTAGACGGGGTGGACTCCTACAATGAGCAGTTCTTC. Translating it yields CASSVDGVDSYNEQFF.

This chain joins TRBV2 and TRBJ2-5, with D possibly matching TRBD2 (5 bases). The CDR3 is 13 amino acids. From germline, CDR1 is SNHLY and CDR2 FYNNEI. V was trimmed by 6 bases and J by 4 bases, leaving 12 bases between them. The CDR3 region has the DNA TGTGCCAGCAGACTAGTATGGGGAGAGACCCAGTACTTC. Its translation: CASRLVWGETQYF.